Shown below are 26 T cell receptor beta chains from a single sample sequenced in a study of blood T cell repertoires in COVID-19. Produced via immunoSEQ multiplex PCR; TCRdb's table is partial and in-frame only. Of 650,000 to 800,000 clones listed, about 87% are singletons. Sequencing was performed on peripheral blood. The origin of the receptors is a woman between 18 and 29 years old with acute or convalescent COVID-19.

The table lists this clone with a count of one. The chain has TRBV7-3 and TRBJ2-2, with D perhaps TRBD1 (7 bases). Germline CDR1 is SGHTA and CDR2 is FQGTGA. The CDR3 is 17 residues long. The V gene lost 5 bases and the J gene lost 0 bases, with 16 bases spanning the gap. This CDR3 is CASSPGGGQTNTGELFF. In DNA, the CDR3 is TGTGCCAGCAGCCCCGGAGGGGGACAGACGAACACCGGGGAGCTGTTTTTT.

The CDR3 coding sequence is TGTGCCAGGGACAGGGGAGGAGAGACCCAGTACTTC. This sequence encodes CARDRGGETQYF. This sequence joins TRBV21-1 and TRBJ2-5; TRBD1 is the table's D call and was not checked against the DNA. TRBV21-1 is reported as a pseudogene. This CDR3 region has 12 residues.

This chain joins TRBV3-1 (or the pseudogene TRBV3-2) and TRBJ2-1, with a possible D match to TRBD2 (6 bases). Germline loops: CDR1 LGHDT, CDR2 YNNKEL (reference sequence). V gave up 8 bases and J gave up 4 bases, with 12 bases separating them. There are 13 residues in the CDR3. The CDR3 reads CASRREAYNEQFF. DNA of the CDR3: TGTGCCAGCCGGAGGGAGGCGTACAATGAGCAGTTCTTC.

Here the CDR3 DNA reads TGTGCCAGCAGTGACTCGGGACAGGGCACCTACAATGAGCAGTTCTTC. Its protein is CASSDSGQGTYNEQFF. The V gene is TRBV6-4, the J gene TRBJ2-1; 9 bases align to TRBD1. V lost 0 bases and J lost 2; bases outside the gene matches: 2. The germline CDR1 and CDR2 sequences are MRHNA and SNTAGT. CDR3 size: 16 residues.

V usage is TRBV18 and J usage is TRBJ1-4; the D gene is possibly TRBD1 (5 bases). The CDR3 spans 16 residues. V lost 2 bases and J 1 base, leaving 11 bases between the germline ends. Germline V lookup: CDR1 KGHSH, CDR2 LQKENI. The CDR3 sequence: CASSPTGAQTNEKLFF. The CDR3 DNA follows: TGTGCCAGCTCACCAACAGGTGCACAAACTAATGAAAAACTGTTTTTT.

The V and J genes are TRBV9 and TRBJ1-6, with TRBD1 identical over 10 bases. V lost 0 bases and J lost 8; bases outside the gene matches: 2. Germline-derived CDR1 and CDR2 are SGDLS and YYNGEE. The CDR3 is 15 residues long. The CDR3 region is CASSVGQGADSPLHF. As DNA, the CDR3 is TGTGCCAGCAGCGTAGGACAGGGGGCCGATTCACCCCTCCACTTT.

The V gene is TRBV11-1, the J gene TRBJ1-1, with a tentative D call TRBD1 (6 bases). V lost 5 bases and J lost 3, with 19 bases in between. CDR3 length: 16 residues. Germline lookup yields CDR1 SGHAT and CDR2 FQDESV (reference sequence). The DNA of the CDR3 is TGTGCCAGCAGCCACCCTCCGACAGGATTCGACACTGAAGCTTTCTTT. Translation: CASSHPPTGFDTEAFF.

This clone was seen a single time. This CDR3 is also generated by other DNA sequences in the sample. The chain carries TRBV3-1 (or the pseudogene TRBV3-2) and TRBJ2-7; D is possibly TRBD2 (5 bases). This CDR3 has 14 amino acids. Germline CDR1 reads LGHDT; CDR2 reads YNNKEL (reference sequence). V was cut by 1 base and J by 0 bases, with 7 bases left in between. The CDR3 DNA follows: TGTGCCAGCAGCCAAGCGGGGAGCTCCTACGAGCAGTACTTC. Protein product: CASSQAGSSYEQYF.

The rearrangement uses TRBV10-2 and TRBJ2-1; 8 bases match TRBD2. The CDR3 is 16 residues long. Germline loops: CDR1 WSHSY, CDR2 SAAADI. V trimming: 3 bases; J trimming: 6 bases; junction bases outside the gene matches: 10. The CDR3 sequence is CASSEFAGGWTNEQFF. CDR3 in DNA: TGCGCCAGCAGTGAATTCGCGGGGGGCTGGACCAATGAGCAGTTCTTC.

The CDR3 protein is CASSAQGIYNSPLHF. CDR3 nucleotide sequence: TGTGCCAGCAGTGCCCAGGGGATTTATAATTCACCCCTCCACTTT. This chain links TRBV6-4 with TRBJ1-6; D is possibly TRBD1 (6 bases). V lost 4 bases, J lost 4 bases, and 11 bases lay in between. The germline V gene encodes CDR1 MRHNA and CDR2 SNTAGT. The CDR3 sequence is 15 residues long.

V usage is TRBV3-1 (or the pseudogene TRBV3-2) and J usage is TRBJ2-2; 7 bases are shared with TRBD1. Trimming removed 5 bases from V and 3 bases from J; junction bases left unmatched: 6. The CDR3 sequence is 15 residues long. Germline V gene data show CDR1 as LGHDT and CDR2 as YNNKEL (reference sequence). The CDR3 loop reads CASSAWDSHTGELFF. In nucleotides, the CDR3 is TGTGCCAGCAGCGCCTGGGACAGCCACACCGGGGAGCTGTTTTTT.

The chain employs TRBV5-1 and TRBJ1-2, with D maybe TRBD1 (6 bases). This CDR3 has 16 amino acids. V gave up 2 bases and J gave up 0 bases, with 14 bases separating them. CDR1 SGHRS and CDR2 YFSETQ come from the germline V gene. The CDR3 DNA follows: TGCGCCAGCAGCTTTGGCACGGGACAATCTAACTATGGCTACACCTTC. Protein: CASSFGTGQSNYGYTF.

J is TRBJ2-5 and V is TRBV5-4, with 7 bases lining up with TRBD2. The ends lost 7 bases at V and 0 bases at J; junction bases unmatched: 9. The CDR3 length is 15 residues. The V gene's germline CDR1 is SGHNT and CDR2 YYREEE (reference sequence). DNA for the CDR3: TGTGCCAGCTCACCAAATGGGGGGGACCAAGAGACCCAGTACTTC. Its translation: CASSPNGGDQETQYF.

The chain links TRBV11-3 to TRBJ2-1, with 7 nucleotides matching TRBD1. V lost 2 bases, J lost 11 bases, and 9 bases stayed unmatched. This CDR3 has 14 amino acids. Germline-derived CDR1 and CDR2 are SGHNT and YENEEA. The CDR3 region has the DNA TGTGCCAGCAGCTTAACCCCCTTGACAGGGCAGCAGTTCTTC. Translated: CASSLTPLTGQQFF.

The rearrangement joins TRBV5-4 to TRBJ1-1, with TRBD1 matching over 8 bases. The CDR3 contains 14 residues. Unmatched junction bases numbered 13, after V lost 4 bases and J lost 11 bases. In germline, CDR1 is SGHNT, CDR2 YYREEE (reference sequence). The CDR3 sequence: CASSLGQGGLEAFF. The CDR3 nucleotides read TGTGCCAGCAGCCTAGGACAGGGAGGATTGGAGGCTTTCTTT.

The CDR3 DNA is TGTGCCAGCACCTATTTAGAACAGGGTGGCACTGAAGCTTTCTTT. Protein product: CASTYLEQGGTEAFF. The V call is TRBV7-9, the J call TRBJ1-1; D may be TRBD1 (6 bases). The germline V and J ends were trimmed by 7 bases and 4 bases, with 19 bases remaining between them. Looked up from germline, CDR1 is SEHNR and CDR2 is FQNEAQ (reference sequence). The CDR3 length is 15 residues.

The V and J genes are TRBV7-9 and TRBJ1-2, with a weak D call TRBD1 (5 bases). Germline values: CDR1 SEHNR, CDR2 FQNEAQ (reference sequence). V was pared by 7 bases and J by 6 bases, with 24 bases between. This CDR3 is built from 16 residues. CDR3 sequence: CASTQGEWGRTHGYTF. CDR3 coding DNA: TGTGCCAGCACCCAAGGGGAGTGGGGGAGGACTCATGGCTACACCTTC.

J is TRBJ1-2 and V is TRBV2, with D tentatively TRBD1 (6 bases). The CDR3 sequence is 15 residues long. CDR1 is SNHLY and CDR2 is FYNNEI in the germline V gene. V was pared by 7 bases and J by 0 bases, with 15 bases between. Here the CDR3 reads CASTPGEGANYGYTF. DNA of the CDR3: TGTGCCAGCACCCCAGGGGAGGGAGCTAACTATGGCTACACCTTC.

The chain links TRBV6-2 or TRBV6-3 to TRBJ2-7, with TRBD2 identical over 7 bases. CDR1 MNHEY and CDR2 SVGEGT come from the germline V gene. The trim removed 4 bases at V and 7 bases at J, leaving 10 bases unmatched. The CDR3 has 14 residues. The CDR3 reads CASSSRLTGGEQYF. CDR3 nucleotide sequence: TGTGCCAGCAGTTCTCGACTTACCGGGGGGGAGCAGTACTTC.

Here the CDR3 reads CARGTPGTDTQYF. Written as DNA, the CDR3 is TGTGCCAGAGGGACACCCGGCACAGATACGCAGTATTTT. This chain joins TRBV3-1 (or the pseudogene TRBV3-2) and TRBJ2-3, with a weak D call TRBD1 (6 bases). The ends were cut back, 9 bases at V and 1 base at J, with 11 bases in the middle. The CDR3 length is 13 residues. Germline CDR1 reads LGHDT; CDR2 reads YNNKEL (reference sequence).

The chain joins TRBV7-9 to TRBJ1-2; D not resolved. The CDR3 consists of 14 residues. Between the trimmed V and J ends, which lost 1 base and 8 bases, there was a span of 14 bases. Germline CDR1 is SEHNR and CDR2 is FQNEAQ (reference sequence). The CDR3 loop reads CASSLDLLLSGYTF. CDR3 nucleotide sequence: TGTGCCAGCAGCTTAGACCTCCTTTTGAGCGGCTACACCTTC.

The chain links TRBV25-1 to TRBJ2-1, with 10 bases that match TRBD2. Germline CDR1 and CDR2: MGHDK and SYGVNS. The V gene end was trimmed by 4 bases and the J gene end by 7 bases; junction bases not matched to a gene: 13. The CDR3 has 17 residues. As DNA, the CDR3 is TGTGCCAGCAGTGGCGGACTAGCGGCCGTTCGTAGGAATGAGCAGTTCTTC. The encoded protein is CASSGGLAAVRRNEQFF.

The chain's CDR3 is CASSLGRPGQGSRKETQYF. CDR3 bases: TGTGCCAGCAGCTTGGGGCGCCCGGGACAGGGTAGTCGAAAGGAGACCCAGTACTTC. This sequence joins TRBV7-9 and TRBJ2-5; 9 bases line up with TRBD1. J gave up 5 bases and V 3 bases, and 19 bases lay outside the gene matches. Germline assignment: CDR1 SEHNR and CDR2 FQNEAQ (reference sequence). The CDR3 has 19 residues.

The J gene is TRBJ2-6, the V gene TRBV9, with D perhaps TRBD2 (5 bases). Germline V gives CDR1 SGDLS, CDR2 YYNGEE. The CDR3 is 17 residues long. Trimming pared 0 bases from V and 3 bases from J, leaving 13 bases between. The CDR3 region has the DNA TGTGCCAGCAGCGTAGCTACTAGAAGCATTGGGGCCAACGTCCTGACTTTC. The encoded protein is CASSVATRSIGANVLTF.

This sequence joins TRBV5-1 and TRBJ2-6; D uncertain. The CDR3 has 15 amino acids. The V and J ends lost 7 bases and 2 bases respectively, with 13 bases between them. The germline gives CDR1 SGHRS, CDR2 YFSETQ. This CDR3 reads CASPAVLAGANVLTF. The CDR3 DNA reads as TGCGCCAGCCCGGCGGTGTTGGCTGGGGCCAACGTCCTGACTTTC. The entire variable domain, with the rest obtained from reference TRBV5-1 and TRBJ2-6, is as follows: KAGVTQTPRYLIKTRGQQVTLSCSPISGHRSVSWYQQTPGQGLQFLFEYFSETQRNKGNFPGRFSGRQFSNSRSEMNVSTLELGDSALYLCASPAVLAGANVLTFGAGSRLTVL.

The chain couples TRBV5-1 to TRBJ1-1, with D uncertain. The germline gives CDR1 SGHRS, CDR2 YFSETQ. CDR3 length equals 13 residues. The V end lost 7 bases, the J end lost 4 bases, and 14 bases lay between the germline ends. The CDR3 DNA reads TGCGCCAGCCAGTGGAGGGAGGGCACTGAAGCTTTCTTT. It codes for CASQWREGTEAFF. The whole variable domain, remainder taken from reference TRBV5-1 and TRBJ1-1, is KAGVTQTPRYLIKTRGQQVTLSCSPISGHRSVSWYQQTPGQGLQFLFEYFSETQRNKGNFPGRFSGRQFSNSRSEMNVSTLELGDSALYLCASQWREGTEAFFGQGTRLTVV.